This TCR beta chain was observed in a study of T cells after yellow fever vaccination. General observations from the study: From the bulk population, abundant clonotypes could contaminate and appear within FACS-sorted repertoires. The secondary response was weaker but peaked faster, day 5 versus 15. Sorted memory subsets on day 0 lacked detectable levels of almost all vaccine-responding clonotypes.

In its sample, this clonotype was seen many times. Germline V gene lookup returns CDR1 SEHNR and CDR2 FQNEAQ (reference sequence). Trimming at V came to 5 bases and at J to 3 bases, leaving 9 bases not matched to a gene. The CDR3 extends over 16 amino acids. A single record per CDR3 protein comes from TCRdb applying MiXCR to the 5' RACE reads. Of more than 50,000 distinct CDR3 sequences listed, approximately 6.1% are singletons. This rearrangement joins TRBV7-9 to TRBJ2-2; 7 bases line up with TRBD1. Sequencing used PBMCs, either bulk or a sorted T-cell subset (CD4+, CD8+, memory, or dextramer-sorted; not recorded which), obtained on the day of the yellow fever booster vaccination. This sequence originates from a man aged 18 to 35 who received the YFV17D yellow fever vaccine. The CDR3: CASSEHRGGDTGELFF. CDR3 coding DNA: TGTGCCAGCAGCGAGCACAGGGGTGGGGACACCGGGGAGCTGTTTTTT.